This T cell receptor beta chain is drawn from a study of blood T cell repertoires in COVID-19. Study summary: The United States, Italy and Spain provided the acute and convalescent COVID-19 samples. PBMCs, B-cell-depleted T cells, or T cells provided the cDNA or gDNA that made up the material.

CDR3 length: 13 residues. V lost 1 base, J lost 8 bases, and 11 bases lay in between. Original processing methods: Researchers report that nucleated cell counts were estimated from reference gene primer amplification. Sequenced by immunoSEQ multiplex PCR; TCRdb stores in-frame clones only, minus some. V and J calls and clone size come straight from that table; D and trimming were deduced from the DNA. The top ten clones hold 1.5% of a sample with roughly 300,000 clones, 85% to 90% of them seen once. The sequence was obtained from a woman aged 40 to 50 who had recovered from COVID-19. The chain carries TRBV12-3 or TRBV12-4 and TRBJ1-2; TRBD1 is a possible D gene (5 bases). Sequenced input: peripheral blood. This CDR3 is CASSLVEGRGYTF. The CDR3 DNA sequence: TGTGCCAGCAGTTTAGTGGAGGGGAGAGGCTACACCTTC.